A single sample gave rise to the 28 T cell receptor beta chains below, sequenced in a study of blood T cell repertoires in COVID-19. Sequenced by immunoSEQ multiplex PCR; TCRdb stores in-frame clones only, minus some. The sample carries 300,000 to 450,000 clones, more than 75% recorded once. The sample consisted of PBMCs or T cells enriched from blood (not recorded which). All receptors derive from a woman in her late teens or twenties who had recovered from COVID-19.

This clone was picked up one time. The V call is TRBV7-6, the J call TRBJ1-1, with a weak D call TRBD1 (5 bases). Germline assignment: CDR1 SGHVS and CDR2 FNYEAQ. Between the trimmed V and J ends, which lost 8 bases and 1 base, there was a span of 17 bases. The CDR3 length is 15 residues. Here the CDR3 reads CASSPAGVGNTEAFF. As DNA, the CDR3 is TGTGCCAGCTCGCCCGCGGGGGTGGGGAACACTGAAGCTTTCTTT. The whole variable domain, remainder taken from reference TRBV7-6 and TRBJ1-1, is GAGVSQSPRYKVTKRGQDVALRCDPISGHVSLYWYRQALGQGPEFLTYFNYEAQQDKSGLPNDRFSAERPEGSISTLTIQRTEQRDSAMYRCASSPAGVGNTEAFFGQGTRLTVV.

The gene calls are TRBV7-2 and TRBJ1-5; 10 nucleotides match TRBD1. This CDR3 spans 15 amino acids. The germline CDR1 and CDR2 sequences are SGHTA and FQGNSA. The junction had 6 bases not matched to a gene; V was cut back by 4 bases and J by 6 bases. This chain's CDR3 is CASSSRQGAGQPQHF. The CDR3 region has the DNA TGTGCCAGCAGCTCGAGACAGGGGGCGGGTCAGCCCCAGCATTTT.

The chain has TRBV6-6 and TRBJ1-5; D possibly corresponds to TRBD1 (6 bases). The CDR3 is 16 amino acids. The germline CDR1 and CDR2 sequences are MNHNY and SVGAGI (reference sequence). Trimming took 3 bases from V and 4 from J, leaving 16 bases between them. CDR3 sequence: CASSYPQGTRNQPQHF. CDR3 DNA: TGTGCCAGCAGTTATCCCCAGGGGACACGGAATCAGCCCCAGCATTTT.

The gene calls are TRBV9 and TRBJ2-1, with 10 bases identical to TRBD2. J was trimmed by 2 bases and V by 6 bases; bases with no gene match: 8. The CDR3 covers 16 residues. Germline CDR1 is SGDLS and CDR2 is YYNGEE. The CDR3 loop reads CASTERLAGAYNEQFF. In DNA, the CDR3 is TGTGCCAGCACCGAACGGCTAGCGGGGGCCTACAATGAGCAGTTCTTC.

The gene calls are TRBV12-5 and TRBJ2-7; 7 bases are a match to TRBD1. From germline, CDR1 is LGHNT and CDR2 FRNRAP. Trimming cost V 5 bases and J 4 bases; bases outside gene matches: 8. This CDR3 comprises 14 residues. The CDR3 DNA reads as TGTGCTAGTGGTCCCATGCACAGGGGTTACGAGCAGTACTTC. Translating it yields CASGPMHRGYEQYF. The complete variable domain, with remaining parts taken from reference TRBV12-5 and TRBJ2-7, reads DARVTQTPRHKVTEMGQEVTMRCQPILGHNTVFWYRQTMMQGLELLAYFRNRAPLDDSGMPKDRFSAEMPDATLATLKIQPSEPRDSAVYFCASGPMHRGYEQYFGPGTRLTVT.

The genes are TRBV7-3 and TRBJ1-1, with no clear D. In germline, CDR1 is SGHTA, CDR2 FQGTGA. Trimming stripped 6 bases from V and 1 base from J, with 15 bases between. This CDR3 has 15 amino acids. In DNA form, the CDR3 reads TGTGCCAGCAGTCCAACCATAGGAGGGAACACTGAAGCTTTCTTT. It is translated as CASSPTIGGNTEAFF.

V is TRBV28 and J is TRBJ1-1; D is undetermined. Germline V gene sequence: CDR1 MDHEN, CDR2 SYDVKM. Trimming removed 6 bases from V and 4 bases from J, with 21 bases in between. This CDR3 has 16 residues. The CDR3 sequence: CASSRSRGSMSTEAFF. The CDR3 region has the DNA TGTGCCAGCAGCCGAAGCCGGGGAAGTATGAGCACTGAAGCTTTCTTT.

The chain links TRBV30 to TRBJ1-1; the D gene is possibly TRBD1 (6 bases). The CDR3 has 12 amino acids. The germline gives CDR1 GTSNPN, CDR2 SVGIG (reference sequence). The V gene lost 5 bases and the J gene lost 0 bases, with 7 bases spanning the gap. CDR3 DNA sequence: TGTGCCTGGGGGGGGCTGAACACTGAAGCTTTCTTT. Its protein is CAWGGLNTEAFF.

Remarks on this clone: The sample carries other DNA sequences with the same CDR3. This rearrangement joins TRBV6-5 to TRBJ2-7; D gene unclear. Germline V gene data show CDR1 as MNHEY and CDR2 as SVGAGI. The CDR3 has 12 amino acids. Deletions cut 3 bases from V and 0 bases from J, with 3 bases between. CDR3 sequence reads: CASSYSSYEQYF. The CDR3 DNA reads as TGTGCCAGCAGTTATAGCTCCTACGAGCAGTACTTC.

The chain employs TRBV2 and TRBJ2-3; no clear D gene. The V end was cut by 10 bases, the J end by 3 bases, with 14 bases between. Germline V gives CDR1 SNHLY, CDR2 FYNNEI. This CDR3 has 13 amino acids. The CDR3 here is CATTARATDTQYF. CDR3 nucleotide sequence: TGTGCCACCACGGCACGAGCGACAGATACGCAGTATTTT.

The V gene is TRBV5-1, the J gene TRBJ2-5; TRBD2 agrees at 7 bases. Germline CDR1 reads SGHRS; CDR2 reads YFSETQ. There are 17 residues in the CDR3. V lost 1 base, J lost 2 bases, and 11 bases stayed unmatched. DNA of the CDR3: TGCGCCAGCAGCTTGACCCGGGAGGACCTGTGGCAAGAGACCCAGTACTTC. Its translation: CASSLTREDLWQETQYF.

The chain joins TRBV2 to TRBJ1-1; D not resolved. From germline, CDR1 is SNHLY and CDR2 FYNNEI. Trimming stripped 4 bases from V and 1 base from J, with 13 bases between. This CDR3 has 15 residues. The CDR3 here is CASSAGRRTNTEAFF. The CDR3 region has the DNA TGTGCCAGCAGTGCGGGGAGAAGGACGAACACTGAAGCTTTCTTT.

This clone appeared a few times. This chain joins TRBV5-5 and TRBJ1-2; D possibly corresponds to TRBD1 (6 bases). Between the trimmed V and J ends, which lost 1 base and 6 bases, there was a span of 16 bases. Germline V lookup: CDR1 SGHKS, CDR2 YYEKEE (reference sequence). The CDR3 totals 15 residues. CDR3 nucleotides: TGTGCCAGCAGCTTGACCGTGACAGGAAGAAATGGCTACACCTTC. It is translated as CASSLTVTGRNGYTF. The variable domain in full, completed from reference TRBV5-5 and TRBJ1-2, reads DAGVTQSPTHLIKTRGQQVTLRCSPISGHKSVSWYQQVLGQGPQFIFQYYEKEERGRGNFPDRFSARQFPNYSSELNVNALLLGDSALYLCASSLTVTGRNGYTFGSGTRLTVV.

V and J are TRBV19 and TRBJ1-6; 8 bases match TRBD1. The CDR3 runs to 16 residues. Germline V CDR1 and CDR2: LNHDA, SQIVND (reference sequence). The trim removed 0 bases at V and 8 bases at J, leaving 6 bases unmatched. The CDR3 DNA sequence: TGTGCCAGTAGTATAGATGCAGGGGGCGATCATTCACCCCTCCACTTT. Amino acids: CASSIDAGGDHSPLHF.

This clone was seen only a few times. The chain links TRBV6-5 to TRBJ2-1; a weak D match, TRBD2 (5 bases). V dropped 2 bases and J dropped 1 base, with 12 bases sitting between them. CDR3 length equals 16 residues. CDR1 and CDR2 from the germline V gene are MNHEY and SVGAGI. This chain's CDR3 is CASSYAIALSYNEQFF. CDR3 sequence (DNA): TGTGCCAGCAGTTACGCCATAGCGCTATCCTACAATGAGCAGTTCTTC.

The V call is TRBV5-1, the J call TRBJ2-5; 8 nucleotides agree with TRBD1. There are 16 residues in the CDR3. CDR1 is SGHRS, CDR2 YFSETQ, per germline. The J segment lost 5 bases and the V segment lost 0 bases, leaving 9 bases of the junction unmatched. The CDR3 reads CASSLANRGSSETQYF. CDR3 bases: TGCGCCAGCAGCTTGGCCAACAGGGGGTCCTCGGAGACCCAGTACTTC.

In nucleotides, the CDR3 is TGTGCCAGCACCCTCTGGGACAGGGTCCTCTACGAGCAGTACTTC. Its protein is CASTLWDRVLYEQYF. V gene TRBV5-6 combines with J gene TRBJ2-7, with 9 bases aligning to TRBD1. The germline gives CDR1 SGHDT, CDR2 YYEEEE. The V segment lost 6 bases and the J segment 3 bases; nucleotides outside the gene matches: 10. CDR3 length: 15 residues.

This clone has a single count. The chain combines TRBV15 with TRBJ2-7; 9 nucleotides agree with TRBD2. The V gene end was trimmed by 3 bases and the J gene end by 4 bases; junction bases not matched to a gene: 10. Germline CDR1 reads LNHNV; CDR2 reads YYDKDF (reference sequence). There are 16 residues in the CDR3. The CDR3 is CATSRGAASGAYEQYF. CDR3 coding DNA: TGTGCCACCAGCAGGGGGGCGGCTAGCGGGGCTTACGAGCAGTACTTC.

The chain links TRBV7-9 to TRBJ1-2, with D hard to call. The CDR3 has 13 residues. V was cut by 5 bases and J by 0 bases, with 7 bases left in between. CDR1 and CDR2 from the germline V gene are SEHNR and FQNEAQ (reference sequence). The DNA of the CDR3 is TGTGCCAGCAGCCCTCAGACTAACTATGGCTACACCTTC. Translating gives CASSPQTNYGYTF. Complete variable domain (other parts from reference TRBV7-9 and TRBJ1-2): DTGVSQNPRHKITKRGQNVTFRCDPISEHNRLYWYRQTLGQGPEFLTYFQNEAQLEKSRLLSDRFSAERPKGSFSTLEIQRTEQGDSAMYLCASSPQTNYGYTFGSGTRLTVV.

The gene calls are TRBV13 and TRBJ2-3; no reliable D call. Germline-derived CDR1 and CDR2 are PRHDT and FYEKMQ (reference sequence). Trimming removed 8 bases at V and 3 bases at J, with 15 bases between. The length of the CDR3 is 14 residues. CDR3 protein: CASGRRTETDTQYF. The CDR3 DNA reads as TGTGCCAGCGGCCGGAGAACTGAGACAGATACGCAGTATTTT.

This clone showed up just once. The chain carries TRBV29-1 and TRBJ2-7, with 7 bases that match TRBD1. V trimming: 4 bases; J trimming: 2 bases; junction bases outside the gene matches: 5. The CDR3 length is 13 residues. Germline lookup yields CDR1 SQVTM and CDR2 ANQGSEA. The CDR3 DNA sequence: TGCAGCGTTGGACAGGGTCCGACCTACGAGCAGTACTTC. Residues: CSVGQGPTYEQYF.

The chain links TRBV18 to TRBJ1-1; 9 bases map to TRBD1. Per germline, CDR1 KGHSH and CDR2 LQKENI. V shed 0 bases and J 5 bases; nucleotides not matched to a gene: 7. This CDR3 comprises 16 residues. CDR3 loop: CASSPPQPDRGTEAFF. The DNA for the CDR3 is TGTGCCAGCTCACCACCCCAGCCAGACAGGGGGACTGAAGCTTTCTTT.

The chain's CDR3 is CASSISLTAENYGYTF. The CDR3 region has the DNA TGTGCCAGTAGTATCAGTTTAACAGCAGAGAACTATGGCTACACCTTC. The chain is built from TRBV19 and TRBJ1-2; D is uncertain. The V end lost 3 bases, the J end lost 2 bases, and 16 bases lay between the germline ends. This CDR3 is 16 amino acids long. Looked up from germline, CDR1 is LNHDA and CDR2 is SQIVND (reference sequence).

This chain joins TRBV19 and TRBJ1-5; D not resolved. The germline CDR1 and CDR2 sequences are LNHDA and SQIVND (reference sequence). There are 13 residues in the CDR3. Trimming took off 2 bases at V and 8 bases at J, with 10 bases between the two ends. As DNA, the CDR3 is TGTGCCAGTAGTATAAGGTCGCGGGAGCCCCAGCATTTT. Translation gives CASSIRSREPQHF.

In its sample, this clone was seen once. The gene calls are TRBV9 and TRBJ2-4; the match to TRBD1 covers 11 bases. Germline CDR1 SGDLS, CDR2 YYNGEE. The CDR3 has 15 amino acids. V dropped 3 bases and J dropped 2; count of bases not matched to a gene: 1. The CDR3 nucleotides are TGTGCCAGCAGCGGGGACAGGGGGACCAAAAACATTCAGTACTTC. Its protein product is CASSGDRGTKNIQYF.

The V gene is TRBV6-5, the J gene TRBJ2-3, with 13 bases that match TRBD2. CDR1 and CDR2 (germline): MNHEY, SVGAGI. There are 15 residues in the CDR3. After removal of 6 bases from V and 2 bases from J, the junction contained 2 bases not matched to a gene. The CDR3, as DNA: TGTGCCAGCAGCGGGACTAGCGGGGACACAGATACGCAGTATTTT. Protein sequence: CASSGTSGDTDTQYF.

The gene calls are TRBV6-4 and TRBJ1-2; no reliable D call. This CDR3 spans 15 amino acids. Trimming removed 3 bases from V and 7 bases from J, with 18 bases in between. Germline assignment: CDR1 MRHNA and CDR2 SNTAGT. The CDR3 is CASSEGPGRLGGYTF. The CDR3 bases are TGTGCCAGCAGTGAAGGGCCGGGAAGACTAGGTGGCTACACCTTC.

This clone has just one count. The chain combines TRBV11-2 with TRBJ1-4, with TRBD1 identical over 7 bases. V lost 8 bases, J lost 7 bases, and 10 bases stayed unmatched. Germline lookup yields CDR1 SGHAT and CDR2 FQNNGV. The CDR3 loop spans 14 amino acids. The CDR3 loop is CASRVQGWAEKLFF. The CDR3 nucleotides read TGTGCCAGCCGCGTACAGGGGTGGGCTGAAAAACTGTTTTTT.